Following are 2 T cell receptor beta chains from one sample sequenced in a study of T cells in Graves' hyperthyroidism and ophthalmopathy. Amplified TCR beta CDR3 regions derived from RNA transcripts. A first-round RT-PCR of the TCR CDR3 used the HTBI primer set. TCRdb ran MiXCR on the multiplex PCR reads and lists one entry per CDR3 protein. The sample consists of a few hundred thousand distinct CDR3 sequences, about 15% of them appearing once. What was sequenced was blood. All receptors come from a young woman with Graves' hyperthyroidism that later progressed to Graves' ophthalmopathy.

This clonotype was counted between two and nine times. V gene TRBV5-1 combines with J gene TRBJ2-5; 7 bases match TRBD2. The junction had 13 bases not matched to a gene; V was cut back by 3 bases and J by 5 bases. Germline values: CDR1 SGHRS, CDR2 YFSETQ. The CDR3 is 16 residues long. The CDR3 coding sequence is TGCGCCAGCAGCTCCGGACGGGACTACTGGGTGGAGACCCAGTACTTC. This translates into CASSSGRDYWVETQYF.

This clonotype was observed at least ten times. The chain is built from TRBV18 and TRBJ1-3; no firm D call. Germline CDR1 KGHSH, CDR2 LQKENI. This CDR3 has 15 amino acids. V dropped 0 bases and J dropped 0 bases, with 6 bases sitting between them. The DNA of the CDR3 is TGTGCCAGCTCACCACCGGGCAGCTCTGGAAACACCATATATTTT. Its protein product is CASSPPGSSGNTIYF.